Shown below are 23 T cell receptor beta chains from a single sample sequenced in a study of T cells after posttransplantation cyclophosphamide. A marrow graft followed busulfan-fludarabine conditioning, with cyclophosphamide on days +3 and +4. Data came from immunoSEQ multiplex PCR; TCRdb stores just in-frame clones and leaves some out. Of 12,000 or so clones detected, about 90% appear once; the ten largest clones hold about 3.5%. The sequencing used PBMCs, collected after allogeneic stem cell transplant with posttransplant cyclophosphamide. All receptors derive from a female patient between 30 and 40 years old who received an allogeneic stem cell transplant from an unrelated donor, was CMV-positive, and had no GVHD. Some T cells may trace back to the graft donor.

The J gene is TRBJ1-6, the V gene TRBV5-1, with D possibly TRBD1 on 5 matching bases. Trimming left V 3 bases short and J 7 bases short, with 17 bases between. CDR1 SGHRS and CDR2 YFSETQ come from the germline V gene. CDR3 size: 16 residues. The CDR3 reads CASSSLGLIGNSPLHF. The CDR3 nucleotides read TGCGCCAGCAGCTCCTTGGGACTCATCGGGAATTCACCCCTCCACTTT.

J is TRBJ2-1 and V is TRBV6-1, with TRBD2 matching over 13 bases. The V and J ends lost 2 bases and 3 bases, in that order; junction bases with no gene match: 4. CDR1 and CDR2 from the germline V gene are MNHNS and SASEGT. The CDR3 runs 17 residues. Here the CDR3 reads CASSETLAGGYYNEQFF. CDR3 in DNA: TGTGCCAGCAGTGAAACACTAGCGGGAGGGTACTACAATGAGCAGTTCTTC.

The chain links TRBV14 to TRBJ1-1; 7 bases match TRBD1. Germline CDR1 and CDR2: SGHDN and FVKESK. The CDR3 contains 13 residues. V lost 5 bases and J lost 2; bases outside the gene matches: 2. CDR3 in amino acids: CASSWDSNTEAFF. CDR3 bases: TGTGCCAGCAGCTGGGACAGTAACACTGAAGCTTTCTTT.

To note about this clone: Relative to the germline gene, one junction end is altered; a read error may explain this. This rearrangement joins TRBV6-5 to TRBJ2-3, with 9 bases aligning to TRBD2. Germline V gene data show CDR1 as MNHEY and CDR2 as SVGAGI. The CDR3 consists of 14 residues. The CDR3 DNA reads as TGTGCCAGCAGCGGACTAGCGAGCACAGATGCGCAGTATTTT. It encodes CASSGLASTDAQYF.

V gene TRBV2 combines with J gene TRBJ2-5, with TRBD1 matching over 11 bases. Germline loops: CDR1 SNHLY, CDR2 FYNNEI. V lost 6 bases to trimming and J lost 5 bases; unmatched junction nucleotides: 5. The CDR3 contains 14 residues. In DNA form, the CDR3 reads TGTGCCAGCAGGGACAGGGGGCTCGGGGAGACCCAGTACTTC. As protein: CASRDRGLGETQYF.

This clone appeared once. The CDR3 region is CASGRARTSGMVEQFF. The CDR3 nucleotides are TGTGCCAGCGGAAGAGCAAGGACTAGCGGGATGGTTGAGCAGTTCTTC. This sequence joins TRBV27 and TRBJ2-1; 12 bases align to TRBD2. The V gene end was trimmed by 8 bases and the J gene end by 9 bases; junction bases not matched to a gene: 14. CDR1 and CDR2 (germline): MNHEY, SMNVEV (reference sequence). The CDR3 sequence is 16 residues long.

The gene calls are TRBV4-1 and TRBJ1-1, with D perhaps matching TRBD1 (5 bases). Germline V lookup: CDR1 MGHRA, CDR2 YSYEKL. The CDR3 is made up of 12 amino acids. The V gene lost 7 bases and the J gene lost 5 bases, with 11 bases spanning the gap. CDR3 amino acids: CASMGGGTEAFF. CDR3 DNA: TGCGCCAGCATGGGGGGGGGAACTGAAGCTTTCTTT.

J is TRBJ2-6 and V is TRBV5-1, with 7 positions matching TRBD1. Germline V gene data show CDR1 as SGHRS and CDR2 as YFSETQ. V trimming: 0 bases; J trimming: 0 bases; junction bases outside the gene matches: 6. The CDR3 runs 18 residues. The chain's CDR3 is CASSLGQGDSSGANVLTF. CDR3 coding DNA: TGCGCCAGCAGCTTGGGACAGGGCGATAGCTCTGGGGCCAACGTCCTGACTTTC.

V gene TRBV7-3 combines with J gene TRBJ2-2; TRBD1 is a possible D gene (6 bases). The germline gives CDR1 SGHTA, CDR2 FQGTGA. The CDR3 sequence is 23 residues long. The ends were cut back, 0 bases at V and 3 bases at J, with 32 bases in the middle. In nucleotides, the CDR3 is TGTGCCAGCAGCTTAACGTTCGTGTATGGGGACAAACAACCGCGCAATCACACCGGGGAGCTGTTTTTT. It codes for CASSLTFVYGDKQPRNHTGELFF.

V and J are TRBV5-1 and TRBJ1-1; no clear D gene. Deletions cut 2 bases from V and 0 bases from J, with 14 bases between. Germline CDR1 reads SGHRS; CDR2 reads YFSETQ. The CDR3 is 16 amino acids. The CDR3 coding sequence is TGCGCCAGCAGCTTAGACCCCGAGGCCATGAACACTGAAGCTTTCTTT. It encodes CASSLDPEAMNTEAFF.

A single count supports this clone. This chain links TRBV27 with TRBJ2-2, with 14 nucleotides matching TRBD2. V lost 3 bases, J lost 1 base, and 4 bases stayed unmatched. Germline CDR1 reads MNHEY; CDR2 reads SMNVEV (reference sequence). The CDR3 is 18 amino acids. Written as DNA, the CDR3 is TGTGCCAGCAGTTTGCACGGACTAGCGGGGGGGAACACCGGGGAGCTGTTTTTT. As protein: CASSLHGLAGGNTGELFF.

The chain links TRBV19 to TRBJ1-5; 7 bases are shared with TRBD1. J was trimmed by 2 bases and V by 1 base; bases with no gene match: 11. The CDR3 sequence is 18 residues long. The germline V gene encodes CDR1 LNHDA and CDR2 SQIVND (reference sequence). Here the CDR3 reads CASSIVKGAKLRNQPQHF. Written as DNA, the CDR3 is TGTGCCAGTAGTATAGTTAAGGGGGCGAAACTTCGCAATCAGCCCCAGCATTTT.

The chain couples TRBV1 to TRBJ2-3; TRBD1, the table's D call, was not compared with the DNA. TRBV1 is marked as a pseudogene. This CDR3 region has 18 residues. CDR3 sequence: CTSSPTSGCPLPTDTQYF. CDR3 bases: TGCACCAGCAGCCCCACGTCAGGTTGTCCGCTACCCACAGATACGCAGTATTTT.

The CDR3 DNA reads TGTGCCAGCAGCTTAGGACAGATGAACACTGAAGCTTTCTTT. Translated: CASSLGQMNTEAFF. The chain recombines TRBV7-2 with TRBJ1-1, with a weak D call TRBD1 (5 bases). V was cut by 1 base and J by 0 bases, with 6 bases left in between. The CDR3 sequence is 14 residues long. Germline V gives CDR1 SGHTA, CDR2 FQGNSA.

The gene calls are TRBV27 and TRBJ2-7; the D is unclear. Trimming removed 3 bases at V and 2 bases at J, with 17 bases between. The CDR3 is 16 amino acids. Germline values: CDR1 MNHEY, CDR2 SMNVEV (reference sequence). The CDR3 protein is CASSFLFPLSAYEQYF. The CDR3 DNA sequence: TGTGCCAGCAGTTTCTTATTCCCTCTCTCCGCCTACGAGCAGTACTTC.

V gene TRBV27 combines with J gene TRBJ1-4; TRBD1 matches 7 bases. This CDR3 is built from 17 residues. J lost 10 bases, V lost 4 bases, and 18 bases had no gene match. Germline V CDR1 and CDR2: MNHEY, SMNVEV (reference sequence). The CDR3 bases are TGTGCCAGCAGTTCCCAGATCGCCGACAGGGAGCGCGGAAAACTGTTTTTT. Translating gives CASSSQIADRERGKLFF.

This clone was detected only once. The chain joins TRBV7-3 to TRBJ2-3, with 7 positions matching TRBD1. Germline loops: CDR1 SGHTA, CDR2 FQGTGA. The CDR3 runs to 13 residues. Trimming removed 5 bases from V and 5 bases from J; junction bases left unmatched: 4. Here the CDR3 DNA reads TGTGCCAGCAGCCCGAGACAGGGAGATACGCAGTATTTT. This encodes CASSPRQGDTQYF.

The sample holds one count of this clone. The DNA of the CDR3 is TGTGCCAGCTCACCGTTTACCGGGACTAGCGGGAGATTTGGCGGGGAGCTGTTTTTT. Translating it yields CASSPFTGTSGRFGGELFF. The rearrangement uses TRBV18 and TRBJ2-2; TRBD2 matches 14 bases. This CDR3 is built from 19 residues. V gave up 3 bases and J gave up 7 bases; unmatched junction bases: 13. Germline V gene sequence: CDR1 KGHSH, CDR2 LQKENI. Supplemented by reference TRBV18 and TRBJ2-2, the full variable domain reads NAGVMQNPRHLVRRRGQEARLRCSPMKGHSHVYWYRQLPEEGLKFMVYLQKENIIDESGMPKERFSAEFPKEGPSILRIQQVVRGDSAAYFCASSPFTGTSGRFGGELFFGEGSRLTVL.

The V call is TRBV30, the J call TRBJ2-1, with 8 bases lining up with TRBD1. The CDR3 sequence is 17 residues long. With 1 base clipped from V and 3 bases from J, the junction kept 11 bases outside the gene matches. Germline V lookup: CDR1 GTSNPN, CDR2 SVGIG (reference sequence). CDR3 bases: TGTGCCTGGAGTGGAGGCCAGGGGGCGAGGGACTACAATGAGCAGTTCTTC. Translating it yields CAWSGGQGARDYNEQFF.

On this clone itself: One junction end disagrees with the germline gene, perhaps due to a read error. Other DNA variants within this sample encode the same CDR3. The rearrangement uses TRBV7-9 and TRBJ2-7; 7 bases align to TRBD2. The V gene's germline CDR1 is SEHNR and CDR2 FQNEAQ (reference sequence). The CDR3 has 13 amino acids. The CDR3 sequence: CASSLEGGGEQYF. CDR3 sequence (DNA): TGTGCCAGTAGCTTAGAGGGCGGGGGCGAGCAGTACTTC.

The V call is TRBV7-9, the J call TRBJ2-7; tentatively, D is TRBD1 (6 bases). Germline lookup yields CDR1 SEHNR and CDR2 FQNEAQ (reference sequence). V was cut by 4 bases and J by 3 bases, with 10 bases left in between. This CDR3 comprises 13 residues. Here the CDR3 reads CASSYRADYEQYF. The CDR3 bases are TGTGCCAGCAGCTACAGGGCGGACTACGAGCAGTACTTC.

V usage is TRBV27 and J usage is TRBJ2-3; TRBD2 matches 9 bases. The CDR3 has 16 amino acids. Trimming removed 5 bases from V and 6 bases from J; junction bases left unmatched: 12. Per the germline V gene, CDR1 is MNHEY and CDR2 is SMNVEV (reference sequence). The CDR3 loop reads CASSRGLLAGIDTQYF. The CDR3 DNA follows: TGTGCCAGCAGTCGTGGACTGCTAGCGGGGATCGATACGCAGTATTTT.

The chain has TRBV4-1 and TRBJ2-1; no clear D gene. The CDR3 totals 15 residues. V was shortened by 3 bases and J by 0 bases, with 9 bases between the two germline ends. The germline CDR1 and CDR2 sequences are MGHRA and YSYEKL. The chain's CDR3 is CASSHPLSSYNEQFF. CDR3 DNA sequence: TGCGCCAGCAGCCACCCACTAAGCTCCTACAATGAGCAGTTCTTC.